Shown below are 9 T cell receptor beta chains from a single sample sequenced in a study of blood T cell repertoires in COVID-19 (TCRdb year 2020). Library creation used the immunoSEQ multiplex PCR assay. In TCRdb, the immuneACCESS table is reduced to in-frame sequences with V and J assigned. These tables do not hold every clone; where another copy was compared, an unresolved V gene accounts for under half, and the others remain unexplained. The table for this sample lists more than 150,000 clones; roughly nine tenths of them were counted only once. The top ten clonotypes cover approximately 2.3% of the sample. Material: peripheral blood. The receptors were sampled from a man between 65 and 85 years old with active or convalescent COVID-19.

The CDR3 sequence: CASSSASGNSYNEQFF. Written as DNA, the CDR3 is TGTGCCAGCAGCTCCGCGAGCGGCAACTCCTACAATGAGCAGTTCTTC. The J gene is TRBJ2-1, the V gene TRBV5-4; D possibly corresponds to TRBD2 (5 bases). Trimming shortened V by 3 bases and J by 0 bases, and 13 bases separated the two germline ends. Germline V gives CDR1 SGHNT, CDR2 YYREEE (reference sequence). The CDR3 extends over 16 amino acids.

V usage is TRBV6-2 or TRBV6-3 and J usage is TRBJ2-7; TRBD2 agrees at 7 bases. Germline V CDR1 and CDR2: MNHEY, SVGEGT. Losses at the gene ends were 6 bases for V and 9 bases for J; bases not matched to a gene: 14. The CDR3 extends over 14 amino acids. The CDR3, as DNA: TGTGCCAGCAGCTCGCCGGGAGGCCGGTCCGGGCAGTACTTC. As protein: CASSSPGGRSGQYF.

The chain recombines TRBV2 with TRBJ2-5; perhaps TRBD2 as D (6 bases). From germline, CDR1 is SNHLY and CDR2 FYNNEI. V lost 8 bases, J lost 5 bases, and 15 bases lay in between. The length of the CDR3 is 13 residues. This CDR3 is CASGPGTRETQYF. The CDR3 nucleotides read TGTGCCAGCGGTCCAGGGACTCGCGAGACCCAGTACTTC. The variable domain in full, completed from reference TRBV2 and TRBJ2-5, reads EPEVTQTPSHQVTQMGQEVILRCVPISNHLYFYWYRQILGQKVEFLVSFYNNEISEKSEIFDDQFSVERPDGSNFTLKIRSTKLEDSAMYFCASGPGTRETQYFGPGTRLLVL.

This clone was detected only a few times. This sequence joins TRBV15 and TRBJ1-5, with 7 nucleotides matching TRBD1. The CDR3 has 14 residues. The V segment lost 6 bases and the J segment 3 bases; nucleotides outside the gene matches: 5. Germline-derived CDR1 and CDR2 are LNHNV and YYDKDF (reference sequence). This chain's CDR3 is CATRGGSNNQPQHF. CDR3 bases: TGTGCCACCAGAGGGGGCTCGAACAATCAGCCCCAGCATTTT.

There are a few counts of this clone. The gene calls are TRBV9 and TRBJ2-3; 7 bases are shared with TRBD1. The CDR3 consists of 14 residues. Per germline, CDR1 SGDLS and CDR2 YYNGEE. Trimming at V came to 4 bases and at J to 9 bases, leaving 11 bases not matched to a gene. The DNA of the CDR3 is TGTGCCAGCAGCCCCCGGGACAGACGAGAAACGCAGTATTTT. It encodes CASSPRDRRETQYF.

V and J are TRBV28 and TRBJ1-4, with a weak D call TRBD1 (5 bases). The CDR3 sequence is 16 residues long. Germline values: CDR1 MDHEN, CDR2 SYDVKM. Trimming pared 2 bases from V and 0 bases from J, leaving 10 bases between. The CDR3, as DNA: TGTGCCAGCAGTTTAGGGGGGTTACCAACTAATGAAAAACTGTTTTTT. This sequence encodes CASSLGGLPTNEKLFF.

The chain uses TRBV5-5 and TRBJ2-7; D is unclear. Trimming stripped 4 bases from V and 4 bases from J, with 12 bases between. This CDR3 has 13 amino acids. Germline lookup yields CDR1 SGHKS and CDR2 YYEKEE (reference sequence). The chain's CDR3 is CASSAAGWYEQYF. Written as DNA, the CDR3 is TGTGCCAGCAGCGCCGCCGGGTGGTACGAGCAGTACTTC.

The gene calls are TRBV5-5 and TRBJ2-3; TRBD1 aligns across 7 bases. This CDR3 comprises 18 residues. Germline V gene sequence: CDR1 SGHKS, CDR2 YYEKEE (reference sequence). V shed 0 bases, J shed 1 base, and the junction held 11 bases outside the gene matches. The CDR3 DNA reads as TGTGCCAGCAGCTTGGCGAAAAAGACAGGGTCCGGCACAGATACGCAGTATTTT. It is translated as CASSLAKKTGSGTDTQYF.

This clone was seen a handful of times. The chain is built from TRBV28 and TRBJ2-5; D unclear. V gave up 2 bases and J gave up 6 bases, with 10 bases separating them. Germline CDR1 reads MDHEN; CDR2 reads SYDVKM. This CDR3 is built from 13 residues. The chain's CDR3 is CASSLERLKTQYF. In nucleotides, the CDR3 is TGTGCCAGCAGTTTAGAGCGATTAAAGACCCAGTACTTC.